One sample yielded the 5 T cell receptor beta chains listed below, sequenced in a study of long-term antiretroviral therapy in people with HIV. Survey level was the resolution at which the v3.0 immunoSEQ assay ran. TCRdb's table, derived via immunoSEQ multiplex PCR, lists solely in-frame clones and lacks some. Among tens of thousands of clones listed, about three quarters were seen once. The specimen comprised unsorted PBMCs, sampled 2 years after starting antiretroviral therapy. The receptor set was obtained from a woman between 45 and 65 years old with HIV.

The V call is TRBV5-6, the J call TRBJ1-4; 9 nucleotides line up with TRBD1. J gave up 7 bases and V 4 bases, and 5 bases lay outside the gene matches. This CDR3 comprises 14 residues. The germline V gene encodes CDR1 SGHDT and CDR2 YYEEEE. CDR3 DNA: TGTGCCAGCAGCGTAACAGGGGGCGGTGAAAAACTGTTTTTT. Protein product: CASSVTGGGEKLFF.

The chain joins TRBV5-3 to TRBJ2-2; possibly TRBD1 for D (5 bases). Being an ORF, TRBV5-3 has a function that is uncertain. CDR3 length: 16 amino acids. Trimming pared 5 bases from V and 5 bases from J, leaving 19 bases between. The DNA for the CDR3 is TGTGCCAGAAGGCATAAACCAGGGAATGATACCGGGGAGCTGTTTTTT. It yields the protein CARRHKPGNDTGELFF.

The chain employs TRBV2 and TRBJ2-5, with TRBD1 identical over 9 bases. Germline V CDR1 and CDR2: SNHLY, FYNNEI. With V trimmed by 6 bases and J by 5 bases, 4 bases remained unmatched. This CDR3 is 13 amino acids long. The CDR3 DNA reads TGTGCCAGCAGAGGGACAGGGTGGGAGACCCAGTACTTC. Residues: CASRGTGWETQYF.

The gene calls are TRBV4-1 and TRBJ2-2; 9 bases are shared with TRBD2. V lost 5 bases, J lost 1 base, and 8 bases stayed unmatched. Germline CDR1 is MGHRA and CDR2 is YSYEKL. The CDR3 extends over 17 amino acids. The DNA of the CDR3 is TGCGCCAGCAGCTCTCGGGAGCGGGGGGTGAACACCGGGGAGCTGTTTTTT. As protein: CASSSRERGVNTGELFF.

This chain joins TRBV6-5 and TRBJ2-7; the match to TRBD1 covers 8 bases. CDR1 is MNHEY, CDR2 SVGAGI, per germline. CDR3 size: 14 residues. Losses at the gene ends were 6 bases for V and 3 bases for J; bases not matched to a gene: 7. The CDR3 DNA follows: TGTGCCAGCAGGAGAAAAGGACAGGGCTACGAGCAGTACTTC. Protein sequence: CASRRKGQGYEQYF.